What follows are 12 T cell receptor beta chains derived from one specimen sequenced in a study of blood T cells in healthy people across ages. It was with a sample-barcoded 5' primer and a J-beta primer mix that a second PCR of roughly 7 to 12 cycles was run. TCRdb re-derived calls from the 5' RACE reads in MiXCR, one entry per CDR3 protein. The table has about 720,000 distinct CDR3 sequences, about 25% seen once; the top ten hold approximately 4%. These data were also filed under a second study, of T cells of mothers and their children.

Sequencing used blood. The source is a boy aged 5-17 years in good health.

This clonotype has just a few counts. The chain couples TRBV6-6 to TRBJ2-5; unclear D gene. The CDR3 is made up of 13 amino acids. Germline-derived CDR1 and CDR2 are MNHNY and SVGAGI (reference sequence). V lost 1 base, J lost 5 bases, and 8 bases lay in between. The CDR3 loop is CASSYYNRETQYF. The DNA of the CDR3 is TGTGCCAGCAGTTACTATAATCGGGAGACCCAGTACTTC.

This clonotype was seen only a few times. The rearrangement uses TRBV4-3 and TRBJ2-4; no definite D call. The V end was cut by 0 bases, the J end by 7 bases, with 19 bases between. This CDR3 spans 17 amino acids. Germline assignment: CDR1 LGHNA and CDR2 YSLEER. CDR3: CASSQDGSGGLGNIQYF. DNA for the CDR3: TGCGCCAGCAGCCAAGATGGCTCTGGTGGGCTCGGGAACATTCAGTACTTC.

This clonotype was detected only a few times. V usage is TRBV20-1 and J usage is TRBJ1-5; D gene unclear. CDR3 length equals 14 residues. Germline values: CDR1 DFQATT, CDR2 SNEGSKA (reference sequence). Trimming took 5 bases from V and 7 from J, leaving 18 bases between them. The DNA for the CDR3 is TGCAGTGCTGGGTCCCATGGACGACTCCAGCCCCAGCATTTT. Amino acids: CSAGSHGRLQPQHF.

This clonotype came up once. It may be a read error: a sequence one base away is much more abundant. CDR3 bases: TGTGCCAGCAGCTTAGCGCAGGGGAGTGAGCAGTTCTTC. It codes for CASSLAQGSEQFF. The chain has TRBV7-2 and TRBJ2-1; D may be TRBD1 (6 bases). The CDR3 consists of 13 residues. CDR1 and CDR2 (germline): SGHTA, FQGNSA. Trimming shortened V by 0 bases and J by 9 bases, and 9 bases separated the two germline ends. The variable domain in full, completed from reference TRBV7-2 and TRBJ2-1, reads GAGVSQSPSNKVTEKGKDVELRCDPISGHTALYWYRQSLGQGLEFLIYFQGNSAPDKSGLPSDRFSAERTGGSVSTLTIQRTQQEDSAVYLCASSLAQGSEQFFGPGTRLTVL.

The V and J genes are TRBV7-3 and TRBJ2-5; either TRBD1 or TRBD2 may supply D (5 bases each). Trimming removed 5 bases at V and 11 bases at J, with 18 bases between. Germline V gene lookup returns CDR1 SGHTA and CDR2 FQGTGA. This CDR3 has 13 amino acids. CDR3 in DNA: TGTGCCAGCAGCCCACACTCGAGGGGTGAGCAGTACTTC. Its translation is CASSPHSRGEQYF.

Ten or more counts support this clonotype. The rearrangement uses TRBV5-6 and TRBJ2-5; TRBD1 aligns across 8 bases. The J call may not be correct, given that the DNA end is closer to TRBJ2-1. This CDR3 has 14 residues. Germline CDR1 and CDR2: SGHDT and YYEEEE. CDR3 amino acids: CASSSGTGSGEQFF. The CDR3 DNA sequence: TGTGCCAGCAGCTCGGGGACAGGATCAGGAGAGCAGTTCTTC.

The CDR3 loop is CASSLGGRTKPVTNYGYTF. Here the CDR3 DNA reads TGTGCCAGCAGCCTAGGGGGACGGACTAAACCGGTTACTAACTATGGCTACACCTTC. The chain recombines TRBV28 with TRBJ1-2, with a tentative D call TRBD1 (6 bases). Germline V CDR1 and CDR2: MDHEN, SYDVKM. CDR3 length: 19 residues. Deletions cut 6 bases from V and 0 bases from J, with 26 bases between.

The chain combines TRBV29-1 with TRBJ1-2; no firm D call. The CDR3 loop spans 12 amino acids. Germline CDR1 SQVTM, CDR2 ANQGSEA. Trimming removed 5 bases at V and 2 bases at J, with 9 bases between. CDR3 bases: TGCAGCGTTTTCGGGGAGAACTATGGCTACACCTTC. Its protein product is CSVFGENYGYTF.

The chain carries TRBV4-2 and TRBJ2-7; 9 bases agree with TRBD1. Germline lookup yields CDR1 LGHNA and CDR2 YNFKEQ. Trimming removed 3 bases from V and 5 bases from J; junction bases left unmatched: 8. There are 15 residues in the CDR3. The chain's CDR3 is CASSQEDRGTHEQYF. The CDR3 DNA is TGTGCCAGCAGCCAGGAGGACAGGGGTACACACGAGCAGTACTTC.

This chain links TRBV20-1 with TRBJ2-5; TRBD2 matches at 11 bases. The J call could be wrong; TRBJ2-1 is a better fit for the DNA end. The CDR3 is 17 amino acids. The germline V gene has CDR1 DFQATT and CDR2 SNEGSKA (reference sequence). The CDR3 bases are TGCAGTGCCAACAATCAGGGACTAGCGGACCCTAAGAATGAGCAGTTCTTC. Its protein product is CSANNQGLADPKNEQFF.

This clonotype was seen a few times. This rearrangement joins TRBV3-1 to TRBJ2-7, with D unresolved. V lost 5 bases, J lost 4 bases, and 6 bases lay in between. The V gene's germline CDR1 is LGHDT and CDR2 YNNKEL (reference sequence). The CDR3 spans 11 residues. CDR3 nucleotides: TGTGCCAGCAGCTTCCAGTACGAGCAGTACTTC. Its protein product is CASSFQYEQYF.

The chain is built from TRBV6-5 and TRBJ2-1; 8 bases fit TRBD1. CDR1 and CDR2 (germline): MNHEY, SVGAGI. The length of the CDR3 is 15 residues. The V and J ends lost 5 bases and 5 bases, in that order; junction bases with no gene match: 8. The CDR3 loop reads CASSKGQAGHNEQFF. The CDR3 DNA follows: TGTGCCAGCAGTAAGGGACAGGCCGGCCACAATGAGCAGTTCTTC.